This entry concerns a single T cell receptor beta chain. The data belong to a study of blood T cell repertoires in COVID-19. In the study overall: Researchers got acute and convalescent COVID-19 samples from the United States, Italy and Spain. The analysed material was cDNA or gDNA that came from T cells, B-cell-depleted T cells, or PBMCs.

Study processing details: Counts of nucleated cells, estimated from reference gene primer amplification, were obtained. Generated by immunoSEQ multiplex PCR, the TCRdb table keeps only in-frame clones and is missing some. V, J and clone size were drawn from that table, and D and trimming were deduced from the DNA. Seen here are about 89,000 clones, about nine tenths observed once, and the top ten hold more than 14%. The material sequenced was peripheral blood. The source of this sequence is a male donor with acute or convalescent COVID-19.

The CDR3 DNA is TGTGCCAGCAGTTACTCGTCAGGGTTGGGGGCTTTCTTT. Amino acid sequence: CASSYSSGLGAFF. The J gene is TRBJ1-1, the V gene TRBV6-6; possibly TRBD1 for D (5 bases). Germline CDR1 is MNHNY and CDR2 is SVGAGI (reference sequence). With 0 bases removed from V and 11 bases from J, the gap between germline ends came to 13 bases. This CDR3 is 13 amino acids long.